These T cell receptor beta chains were read from a single sample in a study of cytomegalovirus exposure and HLA in healthy donors. Only in-frame clones appear in the TCRdb table, and some are missing; sequencing was by immunoSEQ multiplex PCR. The data hold 150,000 or so clones, with approximately 71% observed a single time. What was sequenced was PBMCs. The receptors shown here come from a man aged 30 to 45 in good health and CMV-seropositive. CDR3s include the opening cysteine and the closing phenylalanine or tryptophan. The order of the fields is CDR3 length, clone size, V gene, J gene, D gene, CDR3 DNA, CDR3 protein. The D gene is left open where the match is weak. The size of a clone is reported for some rows only, either as once, few or many, or as a class for expanded clones.

15	.	TRBV10-3	TRBJ2-6	.	TGTGCCATCAGTGATCGTGAGCCTGGGGCCAACGTCCTGACTTTC	CAISDREPGANVLTF
15	.	TRBV9	TRBJ2-1	.	TGTGCCAGCAGCGTAGGCAGAGACAGAAACAATGAGCAGTTCTTC	CASSVGRDRNNEQFF
19	.	TRBV21-1	TRBJ2-3	.	TGTGCCAGAGGACTCAACCGCCGGGGTTGGGACAGGGTCACAGATACGCAGTATTTT	CARGLNRRGWDRVTDTQYF
15	few	TRBV6-1	TRBJ1-1	TRBD1	TGTGCCAGCAGTGATCGACAGGGCAAGGTCACTGAAGCTTTCTTT	CASSDRQGKVTEAFF
14	.	TRBV6-5	TRBJ1-1	.	TGTGCCAGCAGTCGCCTCTTCGGGAACACTGAAGCTTTCTTT	CASSRLFGNTEAFF
13	.	TRBV19	TRBJ1-1	.	TGTGCCAGTAGTATTCAGGGGAACACTGAAGCTTTCTTT	CASSIQGNTEAFF
14	.	TRBV2	TRBJ2-5	TRBD2	TGTGCCAGCAACGGGGCGGGAGAGGGAGAGACCCAGTACTTC	CASNGAGEGETQYF
14	.	TRBV25-1	TRBJ2-3	.	TGTGCCAGCAGTGATCCCTCCGGCACAGATACGCAGTATTTT	CASSDPSGTDTQYF
17	.	TRBV7-9	TRBJ1-4	.	TGTGCCAGCAGACCTCAGGGAAAGTTTGCAACTAATGAAAAACTGTTTTTT	CASRPQGKFATNEKLFF
14	.	TRBV5-6	TRBJ2-7	TRBD1	TGTGCCAGCAGCCCGGGACAGTATACCTACGAGCAGTACTTC	CASSPGQYTYEQYF
13	.	TRBV18	TRBJ1-2	.	TGTGCCAGCTCACCACCTAGTAGGGGTGGCTACACCTTC	CASSPPSRGGYTF
15	many	TRBV6-4	TRBJ2-3	.	TGTGCCAGCAGTGACTCCGGGACTAGCACAGATACGCAGTATTTT	CASSDSGTSTDTQYF
14	.	TRBV10-3	TRBJ2-7	TRBD2	TGTGCCATCAGTTTAGCGGGAGTGGGCGACGAGCAGTACTTC	CAISLAGVGDEQYF
12	.	TRBV5-1	TRBJ2-3	.	TGCGCCAGCAGCTTGGGTTCGGATACGCAGTATTTT	CASSLGSDTQYF
15	once	TRBV11-2	TRBJ2-3	.	TGTGCCAGCAGCTTAGTCGGGTTTAGCACAGATACGCAGTATTTT	CASSLVGFSTDTQYF
12	.	TRBV25-1	TRBJ1-1	.	TGTGCCAGCAGTTTAGAGACAGCTGAAGCTTTCTTT	CASSLETAEAFF
13	.	TRBV6-1	TRBJ1-1	TRBD1	TGTGCCAGCAGTGACAGGGGGGCCACTGAAGCTTTCTTT	CASSDRGATEAFF
14	.	TRBV6-5	TRBJ1-1	TRBD1	TGTGCCAGCAGGCTGGACAGGGGGAACACTGAAGCTTTCTTT	CASRLDRGNTEAFF
14	.	TRBV10-3	TRBJ1-2	.	TGTGCCACCCAATCGGAGCTTCTTGTCTATGGCTACACCTTC	CATQSELLVYGYTF
15	.	TRBV5-6	TRBJ2-1	TRBD2	TGTGCCAGCAGCTTGGGGGAGGGAGTATTCGGTGAGCAGTTCTTC	CASSLGEGVFGEQFF